This T cell receptor (beta chain) was obtained from a study of T cell responses to AZD1222 COVID-19 vaccine. Repertoires were generated with immunoSEQ multiplex PCR, while TCRdb's copy carries only in-frame clones and drops some. The data show about 150,000 clones, with around 85% seen just once and 6.9% held by the top ten. Study results and limitations: The donors showed a predominance of white British ancestry and of females, with possible underestimation of clonal diversity. No repertoire was sampled before or during the peak T cell response, only after it. Spike-specific TCR breadth rose after two AZD1222 doses, and depth rose as well.

With regard to this clone: Its antigen remains unknown.

The V and J ends lost 6 bases and 4 bases respectively, with 16 bases between them. Germline loops: CDR1 LNHDA, CDR2 SQIVND (reference sequence). This CDR3 is built from 14 residues. The sample in question was peripheral blood, obtained after recovery from COVID-19. The chain joins TRBV19 to TRBJ2-7, with a weak D call TRBD1 (5 bases). The sequence was obtained from an adult who had recovered from COVID-19. The CDR3 spells CASSRALDNYEQYF. The CDR3 DNA is TGTGCCAGTAGCAGGGCGCTCGATAATTACGAGCAGTACTTC. Full variable domain (missing parts from reference TRBV19 and TRBJ2-7): DGGITQSPKYLFRKEGQNVTLSCEQNLNHDAMYWYRQDPGQGLRLIYYSQIVNDFQKGDIAEGYSVSREKKESFPLTVTSAQKNPTAFYLCASSRALDNYEQYFGPGTRLTVT.